A selection of T cell receptor beta chains follows, all from one sample in a study of blood T cell repertoires in COVID-19. TCRdb keeps only in-frame clones here, not all; method: immunoSEQ multiplex PCR. The sample carries over 110,000 clones, around 82% recorded once. Source material: PBMCs or T cells enriched from blood (not recorded which). These receptors came from a man between 45 and 60 years old in a cohort exposed to, infected with or recovered from COVID-19 (not recorded which). Each CDR3 is given with its conserved first and last residue. The D gene is left open where the match is weak. Clone size is stated in some rows and not others, as once, few, many or a class when expanded.

>TRBJ1-2|TRBD1|once|TRBV24-1
TGTGCCACCAGTGATTGGACAGGGTATGGCTACACCTTC
CATSDWTGYGYTF
>TRBJ2-1|TRBD2|-|TRBV10-2
TGCGCCAGCAGTGAGTCCGGGAGCGGGGGGGCCTACAATGAGCAGTTCTTC
CASSESGSGGAYNEQFF
>TRBJ2-3|TRBD1|-|TRBV6-5
TGTGCCAGCAGTTGGGACAGGGGGCGAGCGCAGTATTTT
CASSWDRGRAQYF
>TRBJ1-1|-|once|TRBV4-1
TGCGCCAGCAGCCGAGGAGAGATGAACACTGAAGCTTTCTTT
CASSRGEMNTEAFF
>TRBJ2-6|-|once|TRBV28
TGTGCCAGCACCCCGCTGACAGGCCTCTCTGGGGCCAACGTCCTGACTTTC
CASTPLTGLSGANVLTF
>TRBJ2-4|-|-|TRBV19
TGTGCCAGTAGTATTGGGACACAAATAGCCAAAAACATTCAGTACTTC
CASSIGTQIAKNIQYF
>TRBJ2-3|TRBD2|-|TRBV9
TGTGCCAGCAGCGTAAGGACTAGCGCAGATACGCAGTATTTT
CASSVRTSADTQYF
>TRBJ1-4|-|-|TRBV11-2
TGTGCCAGCAGCTTAGGAGCAGGGAGGGGTGTTAATGAAAAACTGTTTTTT
CASSLGAGRGVNEKLFF
>TRBJ2-1|TRBD2|-|TRBV12-3/TRBV12-4
TGTGCCAGCAGGACTAGCGTATTCGATGAGCAGTTCTTC
CASRTSVFDEQFF
>TRBJ1-2|TRBD1|-|TRBV4-1
TGCGCCAGCAGCCAAGCCTCGACAGGGGAATATGGCTACACCTTC
CASSQASTGEYGYTF
>TRBJ2-1|TRBD2|-|TRBV19
TGTGCCAGTAGTGTACTAGCGGGGGTCGTAAATGAGCAGTTCTTC
CASSVLAGVVNEQFF
>TRBJ2-7|TRBD2|-|TRBV28
TGTGCCAGCAGTTTATTGGGGCTAGCGGGAGTCGAGCAGTACTTC
CASSLLGLAGVEQYF
>TRBJ2-7|TRBD1|-|TRBV27
TGTGCCAGCAGTTTAGGACAGGGGCTCGGCGAGCAGTACTTC
CASSLGQGLGEQYF
>TRBJ1-3|-|-|TRBV30
TGTGCCTGGAGAACAGGATTATCTGGAAACACCATATATTTT
CAWRTGLSGNTIYF
>TRBJ2-7|-|-|TRBV11-2
TGTGCCAGCAGCTGGGGGCTCTCCTACGAGCAGTACTTC
CASSWGLSYEQYF
>TRBJ2-2|TRBD2|-|TRBV19
TGTGCCAGTAGGGGTCTAGCGGGAGTTGCCGGGGAGCTGTTTTTT
CASRGLAGVAGELFF
>TRBJ2-7|-|-|TRBV10-3
TGTGCCATCAAGCCTTTTTCCACCGCCGACGAGCAGTACTTC
CAIKPFSTADEQYF
>TRBJ2-3|-|few|TRBV27
TGTGCCAGCAGTCATCCCACAGATACGCAGTATTTT
CASSHPTDTQYF
>TRBJ2-3|TRBD2|once|TRBV9
TGTGCCAGCAGCGAGGGACTAGCCTCGACAGATACGCAGTATTTT
CASSEGLASTDTQYF
>TRBJ2-1|-|-|TRBV2
TGTGCCAGCATTGTGACGGGTGAGCAGTTCTTC
CASIVTGEQFF
>TRBJ1-1|TRBD1|-|TRBV7-9
TGTGCCAGCAGCTTAATTTCGTACAGGGGCGGAGGGTCGAACACTGAAGCTTTCTTT
CASSLISYRGGGSNTEAFF
>TRBJ2-7|TRBD2|once|TRBV9
TGTGCCAGCAGCCCGACGAGCGGGGTTTGGTACGAGCAGTACTTC
CASSPTSGVWYEQYF
>TRBJ1-3|-|-|TRBV4-3
TGCGCCAGCGCTCGGGAACACGGCGGCGGAAACACCATATATTTT
CASAREHGGGNTIYF
>TRBJ2-5|-|few|TRBV30
TGTGCCTGGAGTCTGGGCGGAGGAGGTGAGACCCAGTACTTC
CAWSLGGGGETQYF
>TRBJ2-7|TRBD2|-|TRBV28
TGTGCCAGCAGTTTAAGTCTAGCGGGGTTGAGCTCCTACGAGCAGTACTTC
CASSLSLAGLSSYEQYF
>TRBJ2-7|TRBD1|-|TRBV7-9
TGTGCCTCCGAGGGGGCCGAGCAGTACTTC
CASEGAEQYF
>TRBJ2-5|-|-|TRBV7-9
TGTGCCAGCAGCTTAGCAGCAACTCAAGAGACCCAGTACTTC
CASSLAATQETQYF
>TRBJ1-3|TRBD1|-|TRBV19
TGTGCCAGTAGTTCCCCTACAGGGGTTGGAAACACCATATATTTT
CASSSPTGVGNTIYF
>TRBJ2-5|TRBD2|-|TRBV4-1
TGCGCCAGCAGCCATGGGGGAGGGCCAGAGACCCAGTACTTC
CASSHGGGPETQYF
>TRBJ1-5|-|once|TRBV7-2
TGTGCCAGCAGCTTGTCGACAGCGAATCAGCCCCAGCATTTT
CASSLSTANQPQHF
>TRBJ2-1|TRBD1|-|TRBV28
TGTGCCAGCAGTTTAGCCCGGACAGGGAAACGGAATGAGCAGTTCTTC
CASSLARTGKRNEQFF
>TRBJ2-2|-|-|TRBV5-5
TGTGCCACCCAGCCGAGGGTTCTCGTGAACACCGGGGAGCTGTTTTTT
CATQPRVLVNTGELFF
>TRBJ2-6|TRBD2|-|TRBV11-2
TGTGCCAGCAGCTTAGTTTCGGGACTAGCGGGAGCCGGGGCCAACGTCCTGACTTTC
CASSLVSGLAGAGANVLTF
>TRBJ2-7|-|few|TRBV6-4
TGTGCCAGCAGCCCCTGGTACTTC
CASSPWYF
>TRBJ2-1|TRBD2|once|TRBV7-6
TGTGCCAGCAGTCATTATATCGGGGGGTACAATGAGCAGTTCTTC
CASSHYIGGYNEQFF
>TRBJ2-7|TRBD2|-|TRBV4-2
TGTGCCAGCAGCCAAGATTCGAGCGGGGCCACCTACGAGCAGTACTTC
CASSQDSSGATYEQYF
>TRBJ2-1|-|-|TRBV5-1
TGCGCCAGCAGCTTGGGAAGCATCAATGAGCAGTTCTTC
CASSLGSINEQFF
>TRBJ1-1|-|-|TRBV6-5
TGTGCCAGCAGCGAGGGGGGGACTCGGCGAGAGGCTTTCTTT
CASSEGGTRREAFF
>TRBJ1-4|-|once|TRBV7-2
TGTGCCAGCAGCCCTCAGGGGGAAAAACTGTTTTTT
CASSPQGEKLFF
>TRBJ2-1|-|few|TRBV7-8
TGTGCCAGCAGCTTAGTACTAACCTCCGGTGAGCAGTTCTTC
CASSLVLTSGEQFF
>TRBJ1-1|-|-|TRBV6-1
TGTGCCAGCAGTGAAGCGCTGGGCCCGAACACTGAAGCTTTCTTT
CASSEALGPNTEAFF
>TRBJ2-5|-|few|TRBV25-1
TGTGCCAGCAGTGATCGAAGCCGTAATTGGGAGACCCAGTACTTC
CASSDRSRNWETQYF
>TRBJ2-1|TRBD2|-|TRBV10-3
TGTGCCATCAGTGAGCCCACTAGCGCACCCCCCTACAATGAGCAGTTCTTC
CAISEPTSAPPYNEQFF
>TRBJ2-7|TRBD1|-|TRBV5-1
TGCGCCAGCAGCCCAACGCCGACAGGGGGTGGTGAGCAGTACTTC
CASSPTPTGGGEQYF
>TRBJ2-2|-|few|TRBV5-1
TGCGCCAGCAGCTTGACCGCCGGGACCGGGGAGCTGTTTTTT
CASSLTAGTGELFF
>TRBJ1-6|-|-|TRBV4-3
TGCGCCAGCAGCCAAGATGGGGCGAGCTCCTATAATTCACCCCTCCACTTT
CASSQDGASSYNSPLHF